The 28 T cell receptor beta chains listed next were all sequenced from one sample in a study of blood T cell repertoires in COVID-19. Repertoires were generated with immunoSEQ multiplex PCR, while TCRdb's copy carries only in-frame clones and drops some. In the table there are 300,000 to 400,000 clones, roughly 89% of which are singletons. The sample was peripheral blood. These receptor sequences come from a man aged 25 to 40 with COVID-19, enrolled during active disease.

The chain carries TRBV27 and TRBJ1-3, with TRBD1 matching over 7 bases. After removal of 4 bases from V and 3 bases from J, the junction contained 9 bases not matched to a gene. The CDR3 consists of 16 residues. From germline, CDR1 is MNHEY and CDR2 SMNVEV (reference sequence). DNA of the CDR3: TGTGCCAGCAGTTCCTCTCCCCGGACAGGTGGAAACACCATATATTTT. It yields the protein CASSSSPRTGGNTIYF.

The chain joins TRBV19 to TRBJ2-1; TRBD1 agrees at 11 bases. Trimming removed 2 bases from V and 2 bases from J; junction bases left unmatched: 2. The CDR3 covers 16 residues. Looked up from germline, CDR1 is LNHDA and CDR2 is SQIVND (reference sequence). The CDR3 DNA is TGTGCCAGTAGTATATTGGGACAGGGGGCCTACAATGAGCAGTTCTTC. Encoded protein: CASSILGQGAYNEQFF.

The rearrangement links TRBV14 to TRBJ2-5; TRBD2 matches at 9 bases. The germline V gene encodes CDR1 SGHDN and CDR2 FVKESK. V dropped 4 bases and J dropped 2; count of bases not matched to a gene: 5. This CDR3 has 15 amino acids. The CDR3 here is CASSLKAGGQETQYF. The CDR3 DNA reads as TGTGCCAGCAGCCTTAAAGCGGGAGGACAAGAGACCCAGTACTTC.

The rearrangement joins TRBV29-1 to TRBJ2-2, with a tentative D call TRBD1 (7 bases). The CDR3 has 13 residues. The V and J ends lost 3 bases and 5 bases respectively, with 10 bases between them. Germline CDR1 reads SQVTM; CDR2 reads ANQGSEA. The CDR3 region is CSVEAGGTGELFF. The CDR3 DNA sequence: TGCAGCGTTGAGGCAGGGGGGACCGGGGAGCTGTTTTTT.

The genes are TRBV12-3 or TRBV12-4 and TRBJ1-2; D is perhaps TRBD1 (6 bases). V gave up 6 bases and J gave up 5 bases, with 13 bases separating them. This CDR3 comprises 13 residues. The CDR3 spells CASSLDSVYGYTF. Here the CDR3 DNA reads TGTGCCAGCAGCCTGGACAGTGTGTATGGCTACACCTTC.

The sample holds one count of this clone. In nucleotides, the CDR3 is TGTGCCAGCAATAAAGGGACAGGGGTCTTATCTGAAGCTTTCTTT. Protein sequence: CASNKGTGVLSEAFF. This chain joins TRBV6-5 and TRBJ1-1; 10 positions agree with TRBD1. CDR1 is MNHEY, CDR2 SVGAGI, per germline. Trimming took 7 bases from V and 6 from J; bases not matched to a gene: 11. CDR3 length: 15 amino acids.

The gene calls are TRBV6-2 or TRBV6-3 and TRBJ1-6; no definite D call. CDR3 size: 15 residues. The V end was cut by 4 bases, the J end by 3 bases, with 10 bases between. Germline CDR1 reads MNHEY; CDR2 reads SVGEGT. The CDR3 DNA is TGTGCCAGCAGTTGGAGGGCCCTCTATAATTCACCCCTCCACTTT. Amino acids: CASSWRALYNSPLHF.

The chain employs TRBV7-3 and TRBJ2-7, with D possibly being TRBD2 (7 bases). Germline values: CDR1 SGHTA, CDR2 FQGTGA. V was trimmed by 3 bases and J by 6 bases, leaving 12 bases between them. The CDR3 is 13 residues long. The CDR3 region is CASSFAGGREQYF. The DNA for the CDR3 is TGTGCCAGCAGCTTTGCCGGGGGGCGCGAGCAGTACTTC.

V and J are TRBV19 and TRBJ2-6; TRBD1 matches 10 bases. Losses at the gene ends were 6 bases for V and 2 bases for J; bases not matched to a gene: 1. CDR3 length: 15 amino acids. CDR1 is LNHDA, CDR2 SQIVND, per germline (reference sequence). CDR3 DNA: TGTGCCAGTAGGGGGACAGGGGCTGGGGCCAACGTCCTGACTTTC. Residues: CASRGTGAGANVLTF.

The V gene is TRBV27, the J gene TRBJ2-2; D is undetermined. V was trimmed by 5 bases and J by 4 bases, leaving 8 bases between them. The CDR3 length is 13 residues. Germline CDR1 and CDR2: MNHEY and SMNVEV (reference sequence). The CDR3 DNA is TGTGCCAGCAGTCCTTTCCTCACCGGGGAGCTGTTTTTT. Its translation is CASSPFLTGELFF.

CDR3 DNA: TGCGCCAGCAGCTTCTCCCGAGAGACCCAGTACTTC. Its protein product is CASSFSRETQYF. The chain couples TRBV5-1 to TRBJ2-5; no reliable D call. The CDR3 has 12 amino acids. Trimming removed 2 bases from V and 4 bases from J, with 6 bases in between. The germline CDR1 and CDR2 sequences are SGHRS and YFSETQ.

The chain carries TRBV6-5 and TRBJ2-7; a weak D match, TRBD2 (6 bases). Germline V gene data show CDR1 as MNHEY and CDR2 as SVGAGI. Trimming took 5 bases from V and 3 from J, leaving 17 bases between them. The CDR3 is made up of 15 amino acids. This CDR3 is CASSQSGLSLYEQYF. Here the CDR3 DNA reads TGTGCCAGCAGTCAGAGCGGGTTGTCCCTCTACGAGCAGTACTTC.

The chain combines TRBV6-2 or TRBV6-3 with TRBJ1-5, with a tentative D call TRBD1 (5 bases). The CDR3 consists of 14 residues. Germline CDR1 MNHEY, CDR2 SVGEGT. V was shortened by 4 bases and J by 3 bases, with 10 bases between the two germline ends. Here the CDR3 reads CASSLDRINQPQHF. DNA of the CDR3: TGTGCCAGCAGTTTAGACAGAATCAATCAGCCCCAGCATTTT.

This chain connects TRBV28 to TRBJ2-7, with D possibly being TRBD1 (6 bases). The CDR3 loop spans 13 amino acids. Trimming pared 9 bases from V and 2 bases from J, leaving 14 bases between. Per the germline V gene, CDR1 is MDHEN and CDR2 is SYDVKM. The CDR3 coding sequence is TGTGCCAGTCTACAGGGACCTACCTACGAGCAGTACTTC. Its translation is CASLQGPTYEQYF.

This clone was observed once. The chain is built from TRBV5-1 and TRBJ2-7, with D perhaps TRBD2 (5 bases). The V end lost 4 bases, the J end lost 2 bases, and 10 bases lay between the germline ends. The CDR3 has 13 residues. The germline V gene has CDR1 SGHRS and CDR2 YFSETQ. Written as DNA, the CDR3 is TGCGCCAGCAGCCTAGCAAGGGCCTACGAGCAGTACTTC. Residues: CASSLARAYEQYF. Together with reference TRBV5-1 and TRBJ2-7, the CDR3 gives the full variable domain: KAGVTQTPRYLIKTRGQQVTLSCSPISGHRSVSWYQQTPGQGLQFLFEYFSETQRNKGNFPGRFSGRQFSNSRSEMNVSTLELGDSALYLCASSLARAYEQYFGPGTRLTVT.

This sequence joins TRBV19 and TRBJ2-5, with 10 bases identical to TRBD2. V dropped 5 bases and J dropped 5; count of bases not matched to a gene: 5. The CDR3 has 14 residues. Germline V gene sequence: CDR1 LNHDA, CDR2 SQIVND (reference sequence). In DNA form, the CDR3 reads TGTGCCAGTAGTGATAGCGGGAGGCTGGAGACCCAGTACTTC. Its translation is CASSDSGRLETQYF.

V gene TRBV11-2 combines with J gene TRBJ2-7; TRBD2 might be the D (5 bases). Trimming pared 5 bases from V and 2 bases from J, leaving 10 bases between. CDR1 and CDR2 (germline): SGHAT, FQNNGV. The CDR3 length is 13 residues. CDR3 nucleotides: TGTGCCAGCAGCCAGGACTTTACCTACGAGCAGTACTTC. Translation: CASSQDFTYEQYF.

This clone occurred a few times. The chain carries TRBV2 and TRBJ1-1; a weak D match, TRBD1 (6 bases). This CDR3 is built from 12 residues. Trimming pared 5 bases from V and 5 bases from J, leaving 9 bases between. Germline loops: CDR1 SNHLY, CDR2 FYNNEI. For the CDR3, the DNA is TGTGCCAGCAGTTACGACAGGACTGAAGCTTTCTTT. As protein: CASSYDRTEAFF.

V usage is TRBV4-1 and J usage is TRBJ2-5, with 11 bases identical to TRBD1. The J segment lost 4 bases and the V segment lost 4 bases, leaving 2 bases of the junction unmatched. The CDR3 is made up of 14 amino acids. The germline V gene has CDR1 MGHRA and CDR2 YSYEKL. The CDR3 reads CASSRGQGVETQYF. The DNA for the CDR3 is TGCGCCAGCAGCCGGGGACAGGGGGTAGAGACCCAGTACTTC.

This chain uses TRBV5-1 with TRBJ2-3, with 7 bases matching TRBD1. This CDR3 spans 14 amino acids. CDR1 is SGHRS and CDR2 is YFSETQ in the germline V gene. The trim removed 4 bases at V and 2 bases at J, leaving 4 bases unmatched. The CDR3 sequence is CASSVTGVTDTQYF. The CDR3 DNA follows: TGCGCCAGCAGCGTTACAGGGGTCACAGATACGCAGTATTTT.

This rearrangement joins TRBV5-8 to TRBJ1-2; perhaps TRBD1 as D (6 bases). Trimming took 0 bases from V and 5 from J, leaving 14 bases between them. Germline lookup yields CDR1 SGHTS and CDR2 YDEGEE. CDR3 length: 15 residues. DNA of the CDR3: TGTGCCAGCAGCTTGGAGGCAGGGGTTATATATGGCTACACCTTC. Its protein product is CASSLEAGVIYGYTF.

The chain has TRBV7-7 and TRBJ2-5; 7 bases line up with TRBD2. This CDR3 spans 15 amino acids. CDR1 and CDR2 from the germline V gene are SSHAT and FNYEAQ (reference sequence). With 2 bases clipped from V and 7 bases from J, the junction kept 10 bases outside the gene matches. CDR3: CASSLILLAAWTQYF. DNA for the CDR3: TGTGCCAGCAGCTTAATCTTGCTAGCGGCGTGGACCCAGTACTTC.

CDR3 in DNA: TGTGCCAGTAGTAGGGGCAGGACAGCTTCCTACAATGAGCAGTTCTTC. This sequence encodes CASSRGRTASYNEQFF. The rearrangement joins TRBV19 to TRBJ2-1, with D possibly TRBD1 on 6 matching bases. CDR1 is LNHDA, CDR2 SQIVND, per germline (reference sequence). This CDR3 spans 16 amino acids. V was cut by 4 bases and J by 1 base, with 14 bases left in between.

This chain uses TRBV13 with TRBJ1-1; TRBD1 matches 9 bases. The ends lost 2 bases at V and 3 bases at J; junction bases unmatched: 4. The CDR3 totals 15 residues. Germline-derived CDR1 and CDR2 are PRHDT and FYEKMQ (reference sequence). The chain's CDR3 is CASSLTGGADTEAFF. CDR3 coding DNA: TGTGCCAGCAGCTTAACAGGGGGCGCGGACACTGAAGCTTTCTTT.

The gene calls are TRBV3-1 (or the pseudogene TRBV3-2) and TRBJ2-1, with D uncertain. The germline V gene has CDR1 LGHDT and CDR2 YNNKEL (reference sequence). The CDR3 covers 14 residues. V lost 6 bases to trimming and J lost 1 base, with 10 bases between them. CDR3 sequence reads: CASRADLSYNEQFF. The CDR3 DNA reads as TGTGCCAGCAGGGCGGATTTGTCCTACAATGAGCAGTTCTTC.

The rearrangement uses TRBV7-3 and TRBJ1-1; 7 bases line up with TRBD1. The ends lost 4 bases at V and 1 base at J; junction bases unmatched: 12. The CDR3 runs 17 residues. Germline V lookup: CDR1 SGHTA, CDR2 FQGTGA. The CDR3 protein is CASSSGLGQPPNTEAFF. The CDR3, as DNA: TGTGCCAGCAGCTCGGGGCTGGGACAGCCACCGAACACTGAAGCTTTCTTT.

The chain combines TRBV4-3 with TRBJ1-4; D ambiguous. In germline, CDR1 is LGHNA, CDR2 YSLEER. This CDR3 is built from 17 residues. V was shortened by 0 bases and J by 7 bases, with 18 bases between the two germline ends. CDR3 DNA: TGCGCCAGCAGCCAAGACTCAGTCTGGGGTCGGGGTGAAAAACTGTTTTTT. Amino acid sequence: CASSQDSVWGRGEKLFF.

The V gene is TRBV30, the J gene TRBJ1-1, with a possible D match to TRBD1 (6 bases). Germline CDR1 is GTSNPN and CDR2 is SVGIG (reference sequence). Trimming removed 0 bases from V and 5 bases from J, with 10 bases in between. The CDR3 loop spans 13 amino acids. This CDR3 reads CAWSVKGGTEAFF. CDR3 sequence (DNA): TGTGCCTGGAGTGTCAAGGGGGGGACTGAAGCTTTCTTT.